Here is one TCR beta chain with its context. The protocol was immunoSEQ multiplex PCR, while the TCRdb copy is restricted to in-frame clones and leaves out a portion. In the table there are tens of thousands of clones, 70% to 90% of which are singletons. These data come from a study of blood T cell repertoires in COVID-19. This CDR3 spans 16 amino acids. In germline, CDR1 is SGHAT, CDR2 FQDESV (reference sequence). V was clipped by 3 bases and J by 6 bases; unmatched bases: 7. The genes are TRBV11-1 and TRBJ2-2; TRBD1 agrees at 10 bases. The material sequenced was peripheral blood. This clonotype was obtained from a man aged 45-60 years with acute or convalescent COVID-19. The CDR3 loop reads CASSFAGTGVPGELFF. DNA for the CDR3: TGTGCCAGCAGCTTCGCCGGGACAGGGGTCCCCGGGGAGCTGTTTTTT.